Listed here are 2 T cell receptor beta chains from one sample, sequenced in a study of CD8 T cells in Susac syndrome. The RNA input was about 0.5 to 1 ug, and it was reverse transcribed with random hexamers. MiXCR, applied by TCRdb to the immunoSEQ multiplex PCR reads, yields one record per CDR3 protein. The table records about 200,000 distinct CDR3 sequences, about 95% of them present only once. The sample consisted of CD4+ T cells from PBMCs. The receptors come from a human donor in good health.

The rearrangement links TRBV29-1 to TRBJ1-2, with a possible D match to TRBD1 (5 bases). Germline V CDR1 and CDR2: SQVTM, ANQGSEA. The V end lost 7 bases, the J end lost 7 bases, and 16 bases lay between the germline ends. The CDR3 is 12 residues long. CDR3 in DNA: TGCAGCGGTCGTTCGGGGCAGGCTGGCTACACCTTC. Its translation: CSGRSGQAGYTF.

To note about this clonotype: The germline gene is not matched at one end of the junction; a read error may be the cause. The chain carries TRBV3-1 and TRBJ1-1; possibly TRBD1 for D (6 bases). The CDR3 is 14 residues long. Germline V gives CDR1 LGHDT, CDR2 YNNKEL (reference sequence). For the CDR3, the DNA is TGTGCCAGCACCCAAGTACAGGGATTGGGTGAAGCTTTCTTT. The encoded protein is CASTQVQGLGEAFF.